These 5 T cell receptor beta chains share one sample of origin, sequenced in a study of T cells in localized non-small cell lung cancer (dated by TCRdb to about 2020). Library preparation was by the immunoSEQ multiplex PCR assay. TCRdb re-hosts the immuneACCESS table, in-frame sequences only. Its copies lack some clones; in the studies checked, an unresolved V gene accounts for under half of them, and the cause for the rest is not known. The sample table lists approximately 9,000 clones, 92% of them with a count of one. Of the sample, about 7% falls within the top ten clones. Source: peripheral blood, taken before any cancer treatment. The origin of the receptors is a woman aged 40-69 years with stage I squamous cell lung carcinoma.

This clone was observed a single time. This chain uses TRBV27 with TRBJ1-2; no clear D. CDR1 is MNHEY, CDR2 SMNVEV, per germline (reference sequence). Trimming shortened V by 0 bases and J by 8 bases, and 13 bases separated the two germline ends. This CDR3 spans 14 amino acids. CDR3 coding DNA: TGTGCCAGCAGTTTATCGACGGGAGGCATGGGCTACACCTTC. Translating gives CASSLSTGGMGYTF.

This chain joins TRBV4-1 and TRBJ1-1, with D possibly TRBD1 on 6 matching bases. The CDR3 is 16 residues long. The germline gives CDR1 MGHRA, CDR2 YSYEKL. Trimming pared 0 bases from V and 2 bases from J, leaving 13 bases between. The CDR3: CASSQDTGARNTEAFF. The CDR3 DNA follows: TGCGCCAGCAGCCAAGATACGGGGGCAAGAAACACTGAAGCTTTCTTT.

The V and J genes are TRBV2 and TRBJ2-4; D might be TRBD1 or TRBD2, each matching 6 bases. Germline values: CDR1 SNHLY, CDR2 FYNNEI. V shed 8 bases and J shed 0 bases, with 14 bases lying between them. The CDR3 consists of 15 residues. DNA of the CDR3: TGTGCCAGCCAGGGGACTGCTCTAGCCAAAAACATTCAGTACTTC. It encodes CASQGTALAKNIQYF.

This clone is a singleton in its sample. V is TRBV9 and J is TRBJ2-1, with D hard to call. Germline CDR1 SGDLS, CDR2 YYNGEE. V dropped 0 bases and J dropped 3 bases, with 4 bases sitting between them. The CDR3 contains 13 residues. CDR3: CASSVGFYNEQFF. In DNA, the CDR3 is TGTGCCAGCAGCGTAGGCTTCTACAATGAGCAGTTCTTC. The full variable domain, completed using reference TRBV9 and TRBJ2-1, is DSGVTQTPKHLITATGQRVTLRCSPRSGDLSVYWYQQSLDQGLQFLIQYYNGEERAKGNILERFSAQQFPDLHSELNLSSLELGDSALYFCASSVGFYNEQFFGPGTRLTVL.

The gene calls are TRBV2 and TRBJ1-1, with TRBD1 matching 8 bases. The germline gives CDR1 SNHLY, CDR2 FYNNEI. The CDR3 is 12 residues long. V was pared by 10 bases and J by 2 bases, with 3 bases of the junction left unmatched. The CDR3 nucleotides read TGTGCCACAGGGGGCTCCAACACTGAAGCTTTCTTT. Protein: CATGGSNTEAFF.